These 3 T cell receptor beta chains share one sample of origin, sequenced in a study of T cells in Graves' hyperthyroidism and ophthalmopathy. TCR beta CDR3 region amplification was performed from RNA transcripts. Initially, a first-round RT-PCR of the TCR CDR3 employed the HTBI primer set. TCRdb reanalysed the multiplex PCR reads using MiXCR and keeps one entry per CDR3 protein. This table has more than 300,000 distinct CDR3 sequences, about a sixth appearing once. The sequenced sample consisted of blood. The receptors originated from a woman aged 25-40 years with Graves' hyperthyroidism that later progressed to Graves' ophthalmopathy.

This clonotype has only a few counts. The chain joins TRBV20-1 to TRBJ2-1; 9 bases are shared with TRBD1. J lost 0 bases, V lost 5 bases, and 2 bases had no gene match. The CDR3 runs to 14 residues. Germline assignment: CDR1 DFQATT and CDR2 SNEGSKA (reference sequence). In DNA form, the CDR3 reads TGCAGTGCTGGGACAGGGAGCTCCTACAATGAGCAGTTCTTC. Its translation is CSAGTGSSYNEQFF.

In its sample, this clonotype was seen a few times. A much larger clone lies a single base off, so this may be a read error. This chain uses TRBV9 with TRBJ2-7; D unresolved. Trimming took 0 bases from V and 3 from J, leaving 13 bases between them. The CDR3 runs 15 residues. CDR1 is SGDLS and CDR2 is YYNGEE in the germline V gene. CDR3 coding DNA: TGTGCCAGCAGCGTAGGTCCGACGGTGGGCTACGAGCAGTACTTC. Protein product: CASSVGPTVGYEQYF.

The rearrangement joins TRBV4-1 to TRBJ2-7; a weak D match, TRBD1 (6 bases). CDR1 MGHRA and CDR2 YSYEKL come from the germline V gene. Trimming took off 4 bases at V and 3 bases at J, with 13 bases between the two ends. The CDR3 contains 14 residues. Written as DNA, the CDR3 is TGCGCCAGCAGCCCTAAGGACAGCAACTACGAGCAGTACTTC. Its translation: CASSPKDSNYEQYF.